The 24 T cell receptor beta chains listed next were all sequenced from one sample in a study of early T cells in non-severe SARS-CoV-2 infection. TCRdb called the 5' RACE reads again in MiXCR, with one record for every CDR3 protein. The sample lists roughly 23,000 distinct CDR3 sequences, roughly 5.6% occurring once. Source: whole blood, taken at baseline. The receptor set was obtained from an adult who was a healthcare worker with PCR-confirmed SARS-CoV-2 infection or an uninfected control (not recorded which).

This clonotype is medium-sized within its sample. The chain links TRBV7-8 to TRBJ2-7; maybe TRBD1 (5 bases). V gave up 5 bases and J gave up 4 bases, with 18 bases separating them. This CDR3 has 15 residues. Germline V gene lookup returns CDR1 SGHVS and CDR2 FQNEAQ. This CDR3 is CASSPRERPGYEQYF. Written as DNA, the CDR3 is TGTGCCAGCAGCCCGAGAGAACGCCCAGGGTACGAGCAGTACTTC.

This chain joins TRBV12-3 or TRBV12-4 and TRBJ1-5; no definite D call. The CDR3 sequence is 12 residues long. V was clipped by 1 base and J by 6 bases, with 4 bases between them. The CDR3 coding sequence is TGTGCCAGCAGTTTAGGGGGTCAGCCCCAGCATTTT. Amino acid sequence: CASSLGGQPQHF.

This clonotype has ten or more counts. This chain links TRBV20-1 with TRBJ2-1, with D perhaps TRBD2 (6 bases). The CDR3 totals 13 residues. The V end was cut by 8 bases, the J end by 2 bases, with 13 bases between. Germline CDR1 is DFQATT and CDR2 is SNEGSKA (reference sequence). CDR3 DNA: TGCAGTTCCGCGGGGCACGCCTACAATGAGCAGTTCTTC. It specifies CSSAGHAYNEQFF.

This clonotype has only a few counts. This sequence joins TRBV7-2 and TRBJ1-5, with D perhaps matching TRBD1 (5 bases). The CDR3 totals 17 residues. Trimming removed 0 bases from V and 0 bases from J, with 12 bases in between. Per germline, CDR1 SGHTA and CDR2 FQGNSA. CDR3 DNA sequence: TGTGCCAGCAGCTTAGCGATTGCAGGGTATAGCAATCAGCCCCAGCATTTT. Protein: CASSLAIAGYSNQPQHF.

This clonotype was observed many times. The DNA of the CDR3 is TGTGCCAGCAGTTTCAGTTGGGGCCCCACAGATACGCAGTATTTT. Translating it yields CASSFSWGPTDTQYF. The gene calls are TRBV7-2 and TRBJ2-3; maybe TRBD1 (5 bases). CDR3 length equals 15 residues. The germline V gene encodes CDR1 SGHTA and CDR2 FQGNSA. With 6 bases removed from V and 2 bases from J, the gap between germline ends came to 15 bases.

The CDR3 reads CASRQTDRDEAFF. CDR3 nucleotide sequence: TGTGCCAGCAGGCAAACCGACAGGGACGAAGCTTTCTTT. V usage is TRBV27 and J usage is TRBJ1-1; 7 bases line up with TRBD1. The CDR3 consists of 13 residues. Unmatched junction bases numbered 9, after V lost 6 bases and J lost 8 bases. Germline V CDR1 and CDR2: MNHEY, SMNVEV (reference sequence).

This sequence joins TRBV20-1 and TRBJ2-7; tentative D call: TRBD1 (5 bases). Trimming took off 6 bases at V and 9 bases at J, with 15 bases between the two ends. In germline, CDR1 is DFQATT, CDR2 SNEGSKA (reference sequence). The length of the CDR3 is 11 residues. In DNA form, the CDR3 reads TGCAGTGCCCAGGGCGGTAGGGGGCAGTACTTC. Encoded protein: CSAQGGRGQYF.

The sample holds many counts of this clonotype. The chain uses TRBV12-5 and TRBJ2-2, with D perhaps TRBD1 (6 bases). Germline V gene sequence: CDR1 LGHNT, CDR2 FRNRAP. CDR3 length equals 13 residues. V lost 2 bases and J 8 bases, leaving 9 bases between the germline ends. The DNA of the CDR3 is TGTGCTAGTGGTTTGCCACAGGGAGGGGAGCTGTTTTTT. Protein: CASGLPQGGELFF.

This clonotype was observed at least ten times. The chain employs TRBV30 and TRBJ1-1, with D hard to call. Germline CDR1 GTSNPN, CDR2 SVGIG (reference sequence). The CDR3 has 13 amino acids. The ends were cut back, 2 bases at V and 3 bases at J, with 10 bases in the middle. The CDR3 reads CAWSLQRHTEAFF. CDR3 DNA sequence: TGTGCCTGGAGTCTACAGCGGCACACTGAAGCTTTCTTT.

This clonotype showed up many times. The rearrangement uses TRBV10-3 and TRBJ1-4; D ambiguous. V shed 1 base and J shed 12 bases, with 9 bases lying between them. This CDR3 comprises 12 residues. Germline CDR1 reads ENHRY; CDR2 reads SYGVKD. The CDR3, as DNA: TGTGCCATCAGTGAGTTGGATGGTGAACTGTTTTTT. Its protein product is CAISELDGELFF.

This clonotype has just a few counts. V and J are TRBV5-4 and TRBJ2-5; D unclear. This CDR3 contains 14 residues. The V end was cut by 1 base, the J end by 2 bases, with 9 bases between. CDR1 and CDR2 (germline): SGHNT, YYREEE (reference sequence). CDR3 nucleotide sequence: TGTGCCAGCAGCTTGACACAGATTCAAGAGACCCAGTACTTC. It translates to CASSLTQIQETQYF.

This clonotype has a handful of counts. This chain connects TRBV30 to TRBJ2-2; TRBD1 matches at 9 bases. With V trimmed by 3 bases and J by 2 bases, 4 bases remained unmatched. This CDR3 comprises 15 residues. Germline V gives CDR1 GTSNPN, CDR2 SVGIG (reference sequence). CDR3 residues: CAWSRGQGNTGELFF. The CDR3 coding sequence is TGTGCCTGGAGCAGGGGACAGGGAAACACCGGGGAGCTGTTTTTT.

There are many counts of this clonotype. The CDR3 DNA reads as TGCAGCGTAGATACGGGACAGAACTATGGCTACACCTTC. As protein: CSVDTGQNYGYTF. The rearrangement joins TRBV29-1 to TRBJ1-2; TRBD1 matches 7 bases. Trimming took 6 bases from V and 2 from J; bases not matched to a gene: 6. The CDR3 runs to 13 residues. Germline loops: CDR1 SQVTM, CDR2 ANQGSEA.

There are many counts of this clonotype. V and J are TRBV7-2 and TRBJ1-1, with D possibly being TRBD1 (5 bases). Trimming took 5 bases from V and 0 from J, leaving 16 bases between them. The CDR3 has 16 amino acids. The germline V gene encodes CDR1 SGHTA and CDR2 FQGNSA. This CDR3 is CASSRGRGGMNTEAFF. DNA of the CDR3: TGTGCCAGCAGCCGGGGCCGGGGAGGGATGAACACTGAAGCTTTCTTT.

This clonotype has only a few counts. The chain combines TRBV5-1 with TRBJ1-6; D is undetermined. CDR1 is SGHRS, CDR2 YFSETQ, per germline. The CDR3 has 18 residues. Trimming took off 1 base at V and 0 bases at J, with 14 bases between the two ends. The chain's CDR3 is CASSLRPPRDSYNSPLHF. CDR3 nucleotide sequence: TGCGCCAGCAGCTTGCGTCCGCCGAGGGACTCCTATAATTCACCCCTCCACTTT.

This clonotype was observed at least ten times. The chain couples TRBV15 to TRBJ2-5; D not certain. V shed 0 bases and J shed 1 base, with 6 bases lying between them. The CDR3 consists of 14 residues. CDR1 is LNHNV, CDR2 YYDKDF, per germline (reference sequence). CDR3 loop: CATSRDLPQETQYF. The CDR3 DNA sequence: TGTGCCACCAGCAGAGATCTTCCCCAAGAGACCCAGTACTTC.

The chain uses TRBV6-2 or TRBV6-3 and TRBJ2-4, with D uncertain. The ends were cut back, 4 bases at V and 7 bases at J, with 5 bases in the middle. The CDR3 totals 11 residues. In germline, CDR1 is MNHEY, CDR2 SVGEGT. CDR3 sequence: CASSLGNIQYF. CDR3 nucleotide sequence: TGTGCCAGCAGTTTAGGGAACATTCAGTACTTC.

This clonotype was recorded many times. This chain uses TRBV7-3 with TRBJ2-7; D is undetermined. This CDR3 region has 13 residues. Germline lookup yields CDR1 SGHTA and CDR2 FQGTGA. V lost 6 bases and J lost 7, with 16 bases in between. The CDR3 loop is CASRTGRTVEQYF. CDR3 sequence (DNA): TGTGCCAGCAGAACCGGGCGGACGGTGGAGCAGTACTTC.

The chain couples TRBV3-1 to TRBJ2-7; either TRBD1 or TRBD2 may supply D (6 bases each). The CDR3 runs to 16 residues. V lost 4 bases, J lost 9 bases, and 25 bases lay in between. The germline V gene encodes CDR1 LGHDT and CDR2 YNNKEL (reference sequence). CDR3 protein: CASSPLRGVSVSLQYF. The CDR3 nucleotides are TGTGCCAGCAGCCCCCTAAGGGGGGTCTCCGTATCGCTGCAGTACTTC.

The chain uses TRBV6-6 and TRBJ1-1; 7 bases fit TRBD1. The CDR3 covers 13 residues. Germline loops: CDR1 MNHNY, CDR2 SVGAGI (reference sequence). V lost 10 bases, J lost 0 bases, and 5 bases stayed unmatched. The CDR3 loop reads CANGDSLNTEAFF. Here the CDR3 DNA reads TGTGCCAATGGGGACAGTTTGAACACTGAAGCTTTCTTT.

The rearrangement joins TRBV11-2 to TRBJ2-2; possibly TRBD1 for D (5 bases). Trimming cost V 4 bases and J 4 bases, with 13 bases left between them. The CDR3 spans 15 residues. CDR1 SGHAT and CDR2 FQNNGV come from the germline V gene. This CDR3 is CASSSQGRITGELFF. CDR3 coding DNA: TGTGCCAGCAGCTCTCAGGGCCGGATCACCGGGGAGCTGTTTTTT.

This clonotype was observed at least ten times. This CDR3 is CSVASGGEEQYF. DNA for the CDR3: TGCAGCGTTGCGTCCGGGGGGGAGGAGCAGTACTTC. The chain carries TRBV29-1 and TRBJ2-7; 8 positions agree with TRBD2. V lost 4 bases, J lost 7 bases, and 6 bases stayed unmatched. The CDR3 is made up of 12 amino acids. The germline V gene has CDR1 SQVTM and CDR2 ANQGSEA.

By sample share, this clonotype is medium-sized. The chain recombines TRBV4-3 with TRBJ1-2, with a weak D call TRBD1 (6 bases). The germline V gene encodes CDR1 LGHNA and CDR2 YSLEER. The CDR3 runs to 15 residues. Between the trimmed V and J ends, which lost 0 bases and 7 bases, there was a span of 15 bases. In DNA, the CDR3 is TGCGCCAGCAGCCAAGATCAAACAGGGTTTCGTGGCTACACCTTC. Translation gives CASSQDQTGFRGYTF.

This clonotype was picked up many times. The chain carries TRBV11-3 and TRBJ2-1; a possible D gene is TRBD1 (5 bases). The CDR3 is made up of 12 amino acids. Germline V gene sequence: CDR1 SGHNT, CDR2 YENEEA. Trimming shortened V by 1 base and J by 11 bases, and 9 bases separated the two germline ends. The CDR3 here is CASSLVQGKQFF. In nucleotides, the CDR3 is TGTGCCAGCAGCTTAGTTCAGGGAAAGCAGTTCTTC.